Each of the 2 T cell receptor beta chains below was sequenced from the same sample in a study of T cell repertoires in cytomegalovirus infection. For these receptors, no antigen is known. TCRdb independently ran MiXCR on the reads; one entry per CDR3 protein. Of about 130,000 distinct CDR3 sequences listed, 32% were seen once; the top ten hold roughly three fifths. The material sequenced was CD8+ T cells from cultured PBMCs, taken from culture after CMV antigen stimulation. The receptors were gathered from a human donor in good health (CMV status not recorded). Some clones in this sample may be carry-over from other donors' samples.

The CDR3 nucleotides read TGTGCCATCTCTACAGGTGAGAACACTGAAGCTTTCTTT. It is translated as CAISTGENTEAFF. V gene TRBV5-4 combines with J gene TRBJ1-1; a weak D match, TRBD1 (5 bases). This CDR3 is 13 amino acids long. Looked up from germline, CDR1 is SGHNT and CDR2 is YYREEE (reference sequence). V lost 9 bases and J 1 base, leaving 13 bases between the germline ends.

The V call is TRBV7-2, the J call TRBJ2-3; 7 nucleotides match TRBD1. After removal of 4 bases from V and 6 bases from J, the junction contained 4 bases not matched to a gene. The length of the CDR3 is 13 residues. Germline V lookup: CDR1 SGHTA, CDR2 FQGNSA. CDR3 protein: CASSSRGMDTQYF. The CDR3 coding sequence is TGTGCCAGCAGCTCCAGGGGGATGGATACGCAGTATTTT. Filled out from reference TRBV7-2 and TRBJ2-3, the complete variable domain reads GAGVSQSPSNKVTEKGKDVELRCDPISGHTALYWYRQSLGQGLEFLIYFQGNSAPDKSGLPSDRFSAERTGGSVSTLTIQRTQQEDSAVYLCASSSRGMDTQYFGPGTRLTVL.